Detailed here is one TCR beta chain. This sample stems from a study of blood T cell repertoires in COVID-19. On the study more broadly: The United States, Italy and Spain were the sources of the acute and convalescent COVID-19 samples.

As handled by the study authors: Estimated nucleated cell counts came from reference gene primer amplification. The protocol was immunoSEQ multiplex PCR, while the TCRdb copy is restricted to in-frame clones and leaves out a portion. V, J and clone size are taken as reported in that table, and D and trimming were inferred from the DNA itself. The data show under 300,000 clones, around four fifths seen once. V shed 3 bases, J shed 4 bases, and the junction held 13 bases outside the gene matches. Germline values: CDR1 KGHSH, CDR2 LQKENI. The CDR3 length is 17 residues. Sequences were obtained from peripheral blood. This TCR came from a man aged 55 to 70 who had recovered from COVID-19. This sequence joins TRBV18 and TRBJ2-7; 9 bases align to TRBD1. The CDR3 nucleotides read TGTGCCAGCTCACCGAAGGGACAGGGAATCCTAATTTACGAGCAGTACTTC. Protein: CASSPKGQGILIYEQYF.